This is a list of T cell receptor beta chains from one sample in a study of T-cell reconstitution after alpha-beta-depleted transplantation in children. TCRdb fed the PCR reads into MiXCR, producing one record per CDR3 protein. The table has about 160,000 distinct CDR3 sequences, 11% seen once. Specimen: PBMCs, collected before TCRalphabeta/CD19-depleted stem cell transplant. All receptors derive from a boy aged 2 to 10 with acute myeloid leukemia, due to receive a stem cell transplant. The CDR3 runs from the conserved cysteine through the conserved F or W. A D gene is named only where the DNA matches it firmly. A row's size may be missing; if present it is once, few, many or a size class.

d_call,j_call,cdr3_length,v_call,clone_size,cdr3_aa,cdr3_nt
TRBD2,TRBJ2-7,16,TRBV6-1,few,CASSDYWTSGSYEQYF,TGTGCCAGCAGTGATTACTGGACTAGCGGATCCTACGAGCAGTACTTC
TRBD1,TRBJ1-2,16,TRBV9,NA,CASSASPDRGYDGYTF,TGTGCCAGCAGCGCTTCCCCGGACAGGGGTTATGATGGCTACACCTTC
TRBD2,TRBJ2-3,19,TRBV5-1,many,CASSLAPSGRAIGTDTQYF,TGCGCCAGCAGCTTGGCCCCTAGCGGGCGGGCTATTGGCACAGATACGCAGTATTTT
NA,TRBJ1-5,13,TRBV30,few,CAWNGGAGQPQHF,TGTGCCTGGAACGGAGGGGCGGGTCAGCCCCAGCATTTT
NA,TRBJ2-5,16,TRBV10-2,many,CASSESRGARSETQYF,TGCGCCAGCAGTGAGTCACGCGGAGCTCGGTCAGAGACCCAGTACTTC
NA,TRBJ1-1,14,TRBV12-3/TRBV12-4,many,CASRLGRINTEAFF,TGTGCCAGCAGATTGGGGAGAATTAACACTGAAGCTTTCTTT
TRBD2,TRBJ2-1,12,TRBV28,many,CASSSGLADRFF,TGTGCCAGCAGTTCCGGACTAGCCGATAGGTTCTTC
TRBD2,TRBJ2-3,13,TRBV20-1,NA,CSASGGSTDAQYF,TGCAGTGCTAGCGGCGGGAGCACAGATGCGCAGTATTTT
TRBD2,TRBJ2-3,15,TRBV20-1,many,CSASPQRGSTDTQYF,TGCAGTGCTAGCCCCCAGCGGGGTAGCACAGATACGCAGTATTTT
TRBD1,TRBJ2-5,14,TRBV7-9,many,CASSRDRGTETQYF,TGTGCCAGCAGCCGGGACAGGGGTACGGAGACCCAGTACTTC
TRBD1,TRBJ2-3,15,TRBV11-2,NA,CASSLGDRNTDTQYF,TGTGCCAGCAGCTTAGGGGACAGGAACACAGATACGCAGTATTTT
NA,TRBJ2-1,12,TRBV14,many,CASSQRINEQFF,TGTGCCAGCAGCCAAAGGATTAATGAGCAGTTCTTC
NA,TRBJ2-5,14,TRBV27,many,CASSLLGDGETQYF,TGTGCCAGCAGTTTATTGGGGGACGGGGAGACCCAGTACTTC
TRBD1,TRBJ1-5,14,TRBV20-1,many,CSAHRGPQNQPQHF,TGCAGTGCTCACAGGGGGCCCCAAAATCAGCCCCAGCATTTT
NA,TRBJ2-7,11,TRBV20-1,many,CSASGRFEQYF,TGCAGTGCTAGCGGACGTTTCGAGCAGTACTTC
NA,TRBJ2-4,16,TRBV20-1,NA,CSARVPQGIAKNIQYF,TGCAGTGCTAGAGTGCCCCAAGGTATAGCCAAAAACATTCAGTACTTC
TRBD2,TRBJ2-1,15,TRBV20-1,NA,CSAHGGLAGYNEQFF,TGCAGTGCGCACGGGGGACTAGCGGGCTACAATGAGCAGTTCTTC
NA,TRBJ2-6,18,TRBV5-1,NA,CASSPGGGRYSGANVLTF,TGCGCCAGCAGCCCCGGAGGCGGACGATATTCTGGGGCCAACGTCCTGACTTTC
NA,TRBJ1-5,14,TRBV7-8,many,CASSLGRGYQPQHF,TGTGCCAGCAGCTTGGGACGGGGCTATCAGCCCCAGCATTTT
TRBD1,TRBJ2-7,16,TRBV6-2/TRBV6-3,few,CASSYSAAGGSYEQYF,TGTGCCAGCAGTTACTCGGCCGCAGGGGGCAGCTACGAGCAGTACTTC
TRBD2,TRBJ2-3,18,TRBV3-1,NA,CASSHPSRTSVNPVAQYF,TGTGCCTCCTCCCACCCAAGCCGGACTAGCGTCAACCCGGTCGCGCAGTATTTT
TRBD1,TRBJ2-7,14,TRBV10-3,many,CAISQGQGYYEQYF,TGTGCCATCAGCCAAGGACAGGGGTACTACGAGCAGTACTTC
NA,TRBJ2-3,11,TRBV4-2,many,CASSQEFTQYF,TGTGCCAGCAGCCAAGAGTTTACGCAGTATTTT
TRBD1,TRBJ2-7,13,TRBV11-1,many,CASSRDRGHEQYF,TGTGCCAGCAGCCGGGACAGGGGTCACGAGCAGTACTTC
NA,TRBJ1-1,13,TRBV5-5,many,CASSRGPNTEAFF,TGTGCCAGCAGCAGGGGCCCGAACACTGAAGCTTTCTTT